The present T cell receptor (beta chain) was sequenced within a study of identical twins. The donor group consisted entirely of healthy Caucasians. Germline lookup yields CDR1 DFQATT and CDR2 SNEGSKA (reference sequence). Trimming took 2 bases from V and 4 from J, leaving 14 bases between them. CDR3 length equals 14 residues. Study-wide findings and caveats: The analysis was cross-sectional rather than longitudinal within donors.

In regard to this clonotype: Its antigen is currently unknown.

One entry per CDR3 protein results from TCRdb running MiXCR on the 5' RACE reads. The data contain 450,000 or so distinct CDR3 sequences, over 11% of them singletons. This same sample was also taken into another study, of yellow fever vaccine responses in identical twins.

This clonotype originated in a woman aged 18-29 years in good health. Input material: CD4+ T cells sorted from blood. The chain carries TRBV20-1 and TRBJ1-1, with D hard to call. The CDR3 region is CSARKDGPGTEAFF. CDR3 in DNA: TGCAGTGCTAGAAAGGACGGGCCGGGCACTGAAGCTTTCTTT.